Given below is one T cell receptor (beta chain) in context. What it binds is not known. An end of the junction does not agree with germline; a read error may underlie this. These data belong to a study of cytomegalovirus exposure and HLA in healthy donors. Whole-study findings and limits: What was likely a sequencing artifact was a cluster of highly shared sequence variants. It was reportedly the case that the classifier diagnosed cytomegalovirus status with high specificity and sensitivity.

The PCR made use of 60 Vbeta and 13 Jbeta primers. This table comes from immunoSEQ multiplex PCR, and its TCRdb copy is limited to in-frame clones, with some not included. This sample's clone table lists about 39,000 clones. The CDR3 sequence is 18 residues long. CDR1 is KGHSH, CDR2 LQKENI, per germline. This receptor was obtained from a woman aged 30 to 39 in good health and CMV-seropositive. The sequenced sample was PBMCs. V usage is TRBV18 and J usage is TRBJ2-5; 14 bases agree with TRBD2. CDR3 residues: CASSQEPGLAGDQEAQYF. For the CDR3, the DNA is TGTGCCAGCTCACAAGAACCGGGACTAGCGGGGGATCAAGAGGCCCAGTACTTC.